Each of the 16 T cell receptor beta chains below was sequenced from the same sample in a study of beta chain features in type 1 diabetes. Every bit of the isolated RNA underwent reverse transcription, so sequencing read expressed TCRB transcripts. Produced via immunoSEQ multiplex PCR; TCRdb's table is partial and in-frame only. This table has 120,000 to 150,000 clones, roughly 48% appearing once. Input material: Tregs from blood. Receptor source: a man younger than 35 in good health.

This clone was recorded a few times. This sequence joins TRBV4-3 and TRBJ2-2; 7 bases align to TRBD2. V trimming: 4 bases; J trimming: 0 bases; junction bases outside the gene matches: 5. CDR1 and CDR2 (germline): LGHNA, YSLEER. The CDR3 runs to 16 residues. The CDR3 protein is CASSRHLAANTGELFF. The CDR3 DNA reads TGCGCCAGCAGCCGACACCTAGCGGCGAACACCGGGGAGCTGTTTTTT.

This clone turned up a few times. This rearrangement joins TRBV5-1 to TRBJ2-3; D may be TRBD1 (6 bases). Germline CDR1 is SGHRS and CDR2 is YFSETQ. The CDR3 length is 16 residues. V gave up 1 base and J gave up 1 base, with 13 bases separating them. DNA for the CDR3: TGCGCCAGCAGCTTGACAGGGACCTGGGGCACAGATACGCAGTATTTT. This gives the protein CASSLTGTWGTDTQYF. Together with reference TRBV5-1 and TRBJ2-3, the CDR3 gives the full variable domain: KAGVTQTPRYLIKTRGQQVTLSCSPISGHRSVSWYQQTPGQGLQFLFEYFSETQRNKGNFPGRFSGRQFSNSRSEMNVSTLELGDSALYLCASSLTGTWGTDTQYFGPGTRLTVL.

The rearrangement links TRBV2 to TRBJ2-7; the match to TRBD1 covers 7 bases. Germline loops: CDR1 SNHLY, CDR2 FYNNEI. This CDR3 has 15 residues. V gave up 6 bases and J gave up 0 bases; unmatched junction bases: 8. In DNA form, the CDR3 reads TGTGCCAGCAGCAGCCGGGACAGCCGCTCCTACGAGCAGTACTTC. It encodes CASSSRDSRSYEQYF.

The chain combines TRBV29-1 with TRBJ2-6, with D unclear. V was cut by 6 bases and J by 0 bases, with 9 bases left in between. This CDR3 spans 14 amino acids. Germline V gives CDR1 SQVTM, CDR2 ANQGSEA. The CDR3 loop is CSVAQDSGANVLTF. In DNA, the CDR3 is TGCAGCGTCGCTCAGGACTCTGGGGCCAACGTCCTGACTTTC.

This sequence joins TRBV11-2 and TRBJ2-1; D not resolved. The CDR3 consists of 12 residues. Trimming cost V 4 bases and J 6 bases, with 7 bases left between them. CDR1 is SGHAT and CDR2 is FQNNGV in the germline V gene. The CDR3 nucleotides are TGTGCCAGCAGCTCAGTTGGCAATGAGCAGTTCTTC. It encodes CASSSVGNEQFF. Filled out from reference TRBV11-2 and TRBJ2-1, the complete variable domain reads EAGVAQSPRYKIIEKRQSVAFWCNPISGHATLYWYQQILGQGPKLLIQFQNNGVVDDSQLPKDRFSAERLKGVDSTLKIQPAKLEDSAVYLCASSSVGNEQFFGPGTRLTVL.

J is TRBJ2-7 and V is TRBV18; D gene uncertain. The CDR3 is 16 amino acids. From germline, CDR1 is KGHSH and CDR2 LQKENI. Between the trimmed V and J ends, which lost 1 base and 0 bases, there was a span of 13 bases. CDR3 residues: CASSPLHRVSSYEQYF. The CDR3 DNA reads TGTGCCAGCTCACCACTTCATCGGGTAAGCTCCTACGAGCAGTACTTC.

This clone was seen only a few times. The chain employs TRBV6-5 and TRBJ2-2; maybe TRBD1 (6 bases). The V end was cut by 6 bases, the J end by 6 bases, with 14 bases between. CDR1 and CDR2 from the germline V gene are MNHEY and SVGAGI. The CDR3 has 14 residues. This CDR3 is CASSINRAAGELFF. CDR3 nucleotide sequence: TGTGCCAGCAGCATCAACAGGGCGGCCGGGGAGCTGTTTTTT.

The chain employs TRBV23-1 and TRBJ1-1, with 10 bases that match TRBD1. TRBV23-1 is an open reading frame, and its role is uncertain. V shed 7 bases, J shed 3 bases, and the junction held 2 bases outside the gene matches. The CDR3 totals 13 residues. The CDR3 loop reads CASIGQGDTEAFF. For the CDR3, the DNA is TGCGCCAGCATCGGACAGGGGGACACTGAAGCTTTCTTT.

The rearrangement links TRBV28 to TRBJ1-5; D is perhaps TRBD1 (6 bases). Trimming left V 3 bases short and J 3 bases short, with 15 bases between. The germline CDR1 and CDR2 sequences are MDHEN and SYDVKM. This CDR3 is built from 16 residues. The CDR3 reads CASSFWGLGNNQPQHF. For the CDR3, the DNA is TGTGCCAGCAGTTTTTGGGGGCTCGGAAACAATCAGCCCCAGCATTTT.

This clone was recorded once. The chain recombines TRBV5-1 with TRBJ2-5; TRBD2 matches 10 bases. V lost 2 bases to trimming and J lost 2 bases; unmatched junction nucleotides: 3. The CDR3 is 15 amino acids. Germline V lookup: CDR1 SGHRS, CDR2 YFSETQ. The CDR3 DNA reads as TGCGCCAGCAGCTTAGCGGGGGGGCGGCAAGAGACCCAGTACTTC. Protein: CASSLAGGRQETQYF. The full variable domain, in which reference TRBV5-1 and TRBJ2-5 provide the parts outside the CDR3, is KAGVTQTPRYLIKTRGQQVTLSCSPISGHRSVSWYQQTPGQGLQFLFEYFSETQRNKGNFPGRFSGRQFSNSRSEMNVSTLELGDSALYLCASSLAGGRQETQYFGPGTRLLVL.

In its sample, this clone was seen a few times. The CDR3 is CASTQWGQDQETQYF. The CDR3 nucleotides read TGTGCCAGCACCCAATGGGGACAGGACCAAGAGACCCAGTACTTC. The chain recombines TRBV6-6 with TRBJ2-5; 8 positions agree with TRBD1. There are 15 residues in the CDR3. V trimming: 7 bases; J trimming: 0 bases; junction bases outside the gene matches: 7. Germline assignment: CDR1 MNHNY and CDR2 SVGAGI (reference sequence).

This clone was counted between two and nine times. The chain links TRBV11-2 to TRBJ2-5; 7 bases are a match to TRBD2. CDR3 length: 14 amino acids. Germline V lookup: CDR1 SGHAT, CDR2 FQNNGV. After removal of 5 bases from V and 3 bases from J, the junction contained 6 bases not matched to a gene. The CDR3 nucleotides are TGTGCCAGCAGCCCACTCGCGGGGGAAGAGACCCAGTACTTC. This gives the protein CASSPLAGEETQYF.

The CDR3 DNA sequence: TGTGCCAGCAGCAAAAGACAGGAACTTAACTATGGCTACACCTTC. Amino acid sequence: CASSKRQELNYGYTF. The rearrangement joins TRBV7-2 to TRBJ1-2; D possibly corresponds to TRBD1 (6 bases). The CDR3 covers 15 residues. Per germline, CDR1 SGHTA and CDR2 FQGNSA. The V and J ends lost 5 bases and 1 base respectively, with 14 bases between them.

This clone occurred a few times. The genes are TRBV10-3 and TRBJ2-5; 7 nucleotides agree with TRBD1. This CDR3 has 13 amino acids. The germline V gene has CDR1 ENHRY and CDR2 SYGVKD. V was pared by 6 bases and J by 2 bases, with 3 bases of the junction left unmatched. The CDR3 reads CAISPGQQETQYF. The CDR3 nucleotides read TGTGCCATCAGCCCGGGACAGCAAGAGACCCAGTACTTC.

This clone occurred once. The chain uses TRBV5-1 and TRBJ2-5; D is uncertain. The germline V gene encodes CDR1 SGHRS and CDR2 YFSETQ. The CDR3 is made up of 12 amino acids. The V end lost 1 base, the J end lost 4 bases, and 5 bases lay between the germline ends. CDR3 loop: CASSLPSETQYF. The CDR3 nucleotides are TGCGCCAGCAGCTTGCCTTCAGAGACCCAGTACTTC.

The chain links TRBV28 to TRBJ2-7; D possibly corresponds to TRBD2 (6 bases). This CDR3 has 12 amino acids. With 6 bases removed from V and 5 bases from J, the gap between germline ends came to 11 bases. Per the germline V gene, CDR1 is MDHEN and CDR2 is SYDVKM. This CDR3 is CASRTPGDEQYF. The CDR3 nucleotides are TGTGCCAGCAGAACCCCGGGGGACGAGCAGTACTTC.